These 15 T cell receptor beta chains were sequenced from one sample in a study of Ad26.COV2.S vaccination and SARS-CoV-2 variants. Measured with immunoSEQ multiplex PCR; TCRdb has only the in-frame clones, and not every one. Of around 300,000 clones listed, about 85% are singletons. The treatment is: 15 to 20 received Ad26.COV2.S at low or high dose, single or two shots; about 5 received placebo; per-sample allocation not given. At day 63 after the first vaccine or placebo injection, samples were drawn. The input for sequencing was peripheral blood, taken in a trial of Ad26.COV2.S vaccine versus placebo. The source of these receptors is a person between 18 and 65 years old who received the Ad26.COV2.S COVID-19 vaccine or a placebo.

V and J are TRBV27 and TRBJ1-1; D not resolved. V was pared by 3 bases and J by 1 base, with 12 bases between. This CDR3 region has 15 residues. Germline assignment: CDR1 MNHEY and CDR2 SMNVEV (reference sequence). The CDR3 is CASSFVDRWNTEAFF. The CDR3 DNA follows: TGTGCCAGCAGTTTTGTAGACCGGTGGAACACTGAAGCTTTCTTT.

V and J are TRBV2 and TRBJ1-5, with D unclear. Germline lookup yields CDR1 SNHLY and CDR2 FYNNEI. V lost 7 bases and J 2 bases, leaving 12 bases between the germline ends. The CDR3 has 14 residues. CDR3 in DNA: TGTGCCAGCAATTCCATTATGGGCAATCAGCCCCAGCATTTT. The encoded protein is CASNSIMGNQPQHF.

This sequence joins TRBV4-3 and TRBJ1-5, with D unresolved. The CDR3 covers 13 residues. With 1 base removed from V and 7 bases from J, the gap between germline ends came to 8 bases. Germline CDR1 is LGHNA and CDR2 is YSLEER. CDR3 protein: CASSQGIGQPQHF. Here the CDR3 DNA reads TGCGCCAGCAGCCAAGGCATCGGGCAGCCCCAGCATTTT.

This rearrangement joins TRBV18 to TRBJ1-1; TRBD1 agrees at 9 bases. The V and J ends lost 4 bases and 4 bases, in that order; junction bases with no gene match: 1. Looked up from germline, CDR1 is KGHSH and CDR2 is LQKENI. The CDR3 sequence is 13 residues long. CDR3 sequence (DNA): TGTGCCAGCTCACAGGGACAGGGCACTGAAGCTTTCTTT. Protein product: CASSQGQGTEAFF.

CDR3 coding DNA: TGTGCCAGCAGTGCCGACAGGGGGGGCCCCTACAATGAGCAGTTCTTC. Residues: CASSADRGGPYNEQFF. The rearrangement joins TRBV25-1 to TRBJ2-1; 9 nucleotides agree with TRBD1. The junction had 6 bases not matched to a gene; V was cut back by 4 bases and J by 2 bases. In germline, CDR1 is MGHDK, CDR2 SYGVNS. This CDR3 is 16 amino acids long.

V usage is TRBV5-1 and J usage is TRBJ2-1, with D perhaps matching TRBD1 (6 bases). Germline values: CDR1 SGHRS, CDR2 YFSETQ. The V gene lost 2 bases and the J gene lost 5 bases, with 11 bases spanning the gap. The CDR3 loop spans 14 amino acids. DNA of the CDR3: TGCGCCAGCAGCTTACGGGACAATAACAATGAGCAGTTCTTC. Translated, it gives CASSLRDNNNEQFF.

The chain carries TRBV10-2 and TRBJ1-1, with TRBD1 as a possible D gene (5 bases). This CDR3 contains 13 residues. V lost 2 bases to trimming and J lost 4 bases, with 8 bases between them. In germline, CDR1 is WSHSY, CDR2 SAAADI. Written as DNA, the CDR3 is TGCGCCAGCAGTGAGGGGGGTAGCACTGAAGCTTTCTTT. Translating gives CASSEGGSTEAFF.

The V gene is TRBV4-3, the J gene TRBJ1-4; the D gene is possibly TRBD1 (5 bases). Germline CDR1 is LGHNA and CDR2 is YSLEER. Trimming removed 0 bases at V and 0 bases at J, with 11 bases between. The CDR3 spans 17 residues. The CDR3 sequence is CASSQEYRSATNEKLFF. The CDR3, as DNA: TGCGCCAGCAGCCAAGAATACAGGAGCGCAACTAATGAAAAACTGTTTTTT.

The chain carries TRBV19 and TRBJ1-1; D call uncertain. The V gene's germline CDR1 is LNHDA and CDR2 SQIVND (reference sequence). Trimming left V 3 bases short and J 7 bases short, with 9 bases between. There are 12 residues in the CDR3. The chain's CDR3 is CASSIGPNEAFF. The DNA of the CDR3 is TGTGCCAGTAGTATTGGCCCCAATGAAGCTTTCTTT.

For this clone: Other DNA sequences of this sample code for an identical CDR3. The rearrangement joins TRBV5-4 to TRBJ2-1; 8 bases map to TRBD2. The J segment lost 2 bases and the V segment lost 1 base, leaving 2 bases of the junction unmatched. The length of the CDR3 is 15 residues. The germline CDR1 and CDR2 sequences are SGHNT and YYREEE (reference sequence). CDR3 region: CASSLTSGTYNEQFF. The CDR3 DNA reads TGTGCCAGCAGCTTGACTAGCGGCACCTACAATGAGCAGTTCTTC.

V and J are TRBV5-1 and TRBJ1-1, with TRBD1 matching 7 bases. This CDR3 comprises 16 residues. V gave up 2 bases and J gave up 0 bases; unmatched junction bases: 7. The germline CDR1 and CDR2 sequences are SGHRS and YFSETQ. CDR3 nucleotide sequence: TGCGCCAGCAGCTTATACAGCGGACAGGTGAACACTGAAGCTTTCTTT. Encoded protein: CASSLYSGQVNTEAFF.

This CDR3 reads CAWTTGTGNGYTF. The DNA of the CDR3 is TGTGCCTGGACCACCGGGACAGGGAACGGCTACACCTTC. This chain links TRBV30 with TRBJ1-2; 9 bases are a match to TRBD1. V was clipped by 4 bases and J by 8 bases; unmatched bases: 8. CDR1 is GTSNPN and CDR2 is SVGIG in the germline V gene (reference sequence). The CDR3 runs to 13 residues.

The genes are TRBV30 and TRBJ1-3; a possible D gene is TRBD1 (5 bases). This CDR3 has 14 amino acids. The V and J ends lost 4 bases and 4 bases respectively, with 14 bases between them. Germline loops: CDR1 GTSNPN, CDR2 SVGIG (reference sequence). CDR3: CAWTGGARGNTIYF. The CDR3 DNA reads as TGTGCCTGGACCGGGGGAGCCCGCGGAAACACCATATATTTT. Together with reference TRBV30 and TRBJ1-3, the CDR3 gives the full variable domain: SQTIHQWPATLVQPVGSPLSLECTVEGTSNPNLYWYRQAAGRGLQLLFYSVGIGQISSEVPQNLSASRPQDRQFILSSKKLLLSDSGFYLCAWTGGARGNTIYFGEGSWLTVV.

The CDR3 sequence: CASSKGQGMRYTF. CDR3 sequence (DNA): TGCGCCAGCAGCAAGGGACAGGGGATGCGCTACACCTTC. The chain employs TRBV5-1 and TRBJ1-2; the match to TRBD1 covers 10 bases. The CDR3 is 13 amino acids. The J segment lost 9 bases and the V segment lost 4 bases, leaving 6 bases of the junction unmatched. Germline lookup yields CDR1 SGHRS and CDR2 YFSETQ.

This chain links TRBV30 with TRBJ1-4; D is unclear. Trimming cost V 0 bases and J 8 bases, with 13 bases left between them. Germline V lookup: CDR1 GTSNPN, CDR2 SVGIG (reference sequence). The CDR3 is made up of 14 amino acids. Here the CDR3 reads CAWSVIPGREKLFF. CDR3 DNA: TGTGCCTGGAGTGTAATACCCGGGAGAGAAAAACTGTTTTTT.